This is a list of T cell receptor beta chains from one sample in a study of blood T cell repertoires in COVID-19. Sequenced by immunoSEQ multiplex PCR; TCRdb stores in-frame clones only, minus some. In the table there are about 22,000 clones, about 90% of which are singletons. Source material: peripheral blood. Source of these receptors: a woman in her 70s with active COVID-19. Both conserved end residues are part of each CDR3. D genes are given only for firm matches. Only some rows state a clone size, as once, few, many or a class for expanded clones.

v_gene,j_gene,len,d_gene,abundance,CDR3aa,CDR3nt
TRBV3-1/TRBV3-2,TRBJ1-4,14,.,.,CASSQAMSNEKLFF,TGTGCCAGCAGCCAAGCTATGTCTAATGAAAAACTGTTTTTT
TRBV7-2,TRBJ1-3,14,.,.,CASSLGGGGNTIYF,TGTGCCAGCAGCTTAGGGGGGGGAGGAAACACCATATATTTT
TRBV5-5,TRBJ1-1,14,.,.,CASSRQPMNTEAFF,TGTGCCAGCAGCCGACAGCCGATGAACACTGAAGCTTTCTTT
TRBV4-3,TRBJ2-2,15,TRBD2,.,CASSLQTGGAGELFF,TGCGCCAGCAGCCTACAGACGGGGGGGGCCGGGGAGCTGTTTTTT
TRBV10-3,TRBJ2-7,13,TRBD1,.,CAIGQGVFAEQYF,TGTGCCATCGGTCAGGGGGTCTTCGCCGAGCAGTACTTC
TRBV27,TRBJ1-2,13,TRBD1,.,CASSDAGGDGYTF,TGTGCCAGCAGCGACGCAGGGGGCGATGGCTACACCTTC
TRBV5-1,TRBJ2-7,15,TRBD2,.,CASTTTDPGLARQYF,TGCGCCAGCACTACGACAGACCCCGGACTAGCCCGGCAGTACTTC
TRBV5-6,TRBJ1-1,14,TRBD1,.,CASSSLDRGAEAFF,TGTGCCAGCAGCTCTCTGGACAGGGGGGCTGAAGCTTTCTTT
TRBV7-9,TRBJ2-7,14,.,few,CASSLSDRPYEQYF,TGTGCCAGCAGCCTCAGCGACAGGCCATACGAGCAGTACTTC
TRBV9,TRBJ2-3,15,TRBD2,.,CASSPSGGRIDTQYF,TGTGCCAGCAGCCCCAGCGGGGGGCGGATTGATACGCAGTATTTT
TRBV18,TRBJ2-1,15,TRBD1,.,CASSTTGGLSNEQFF,TGTGCCAGCTCAACGACAGGGGGTCTCTCGAATGAGCAGTTCTTC
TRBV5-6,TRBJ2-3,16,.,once,CASSASFRASTDTQYF,TGTGCCAGCAGCGCCTCTTTTCGCGCAAGCACAGATACGCAGTATTTT
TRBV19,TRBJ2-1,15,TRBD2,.,CASNPTSGAYNEQFF,TGTGCCAGTAACCCAACTAGCGGGGCCTACAATGAGCAGTTCTTC
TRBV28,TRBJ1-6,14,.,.,CASRRSSYNSPLHF,TGTGCCAGCAGGCGGAGCTCCTATAATTCACCCCTCCACTTT
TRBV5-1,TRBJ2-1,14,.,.,CASSLLSTYNEQFF,TGCGCCAGCAGCTTGTTGTCCACCTACAATGAGCAGTTCTTC
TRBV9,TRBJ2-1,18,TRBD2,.,CASSPRSFTSGPYNEQFF,TGTGCCAGCAGCCCGCGCTCGTTTACTAGCGGACCGTACAATGAGCAGTTCTTC
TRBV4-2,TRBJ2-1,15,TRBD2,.,CASSQDKRENSEQFF,TGTGCCAGCAGCCAAGATAAGCGGGAGAATAGCGAGCAGTTCTTC
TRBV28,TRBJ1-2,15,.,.,CASSFLGAGDYGYTF,TGTGCCAGCAGTTTTTTGGGGGCCGGGGACTATGGCTACACCTTC
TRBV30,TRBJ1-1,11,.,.,CAWNTRAEAFF,TGTGCCTGGAACACCAGGGCTGAAGCTTTCTTT
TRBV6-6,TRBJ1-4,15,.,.,CASSPEGRGREKLFF,TGTGCCAGCAGCCCCGAGGGGCGGGGTCGTGAAAAACTGTTTTTT
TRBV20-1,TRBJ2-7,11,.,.,CSGLIDYEQYF,TGCAGTGGTCTAATCGACTACGAGCAGTACTTC
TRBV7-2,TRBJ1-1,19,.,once,CASSLEDSPIPLMNTEAFF,TGTGCCAGCAGCTTAGAGGACAGTCCAATCCCCCTCATGAACACTGAAGCTTTCTTT
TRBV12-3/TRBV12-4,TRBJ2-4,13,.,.,CASSFSRGDIQYF,TGTGCCAGCAGTTTTTCCAGGGGTGACATTCAGTACTTC
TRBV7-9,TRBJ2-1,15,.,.,CASSLVTGFRNEQFF,TGTGCCAGCAGCTTAGTCACAGGGTTTCGCAATGAGCAGTTCTTC
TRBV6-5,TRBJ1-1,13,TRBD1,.,CASSPRDSSEAFF,TGTGCCAGCAGCCCCCGGGACAGCAGTGAAGCTTTCTTT
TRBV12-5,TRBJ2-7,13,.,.,CASGRDTHYEQYF,TGTGCTAGTGGCCGGGACACCCACTACGAGCAGTACTTC
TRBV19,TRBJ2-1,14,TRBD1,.,CASSSSGTGYEQFF,TGTGCCAGTAGCAGCTCCGGGACAGGGTATGAGCAGTTCTTC
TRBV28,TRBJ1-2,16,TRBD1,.,CASSSQLQGPDYGYTF,TGTGCCAGCAGTTCGCAACTACAGGGGCCTGACTATGGCTACACCTTC
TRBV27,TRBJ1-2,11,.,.,CASSSRGGYTF,TGTGCCAGCAGTTCCAGGGGTGGCTACACCTTC
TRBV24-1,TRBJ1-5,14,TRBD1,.,CATSDSDRVQPQHF,TGTGCCACCAGTGACTCGGACAGGGTCCAGCCCCAGCATTTT
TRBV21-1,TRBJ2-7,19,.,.,CASSRPGQGAGWGIYQQYF,TGTGCCAGCAGCAGACCGGGACAGGGGGCAGGTTGGGGCATCTATCAGCAGTACTTC
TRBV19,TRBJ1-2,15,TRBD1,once,CASSTTGQGNYGYTF,TGTGCCAGTAGTACAACCGGACAGGGAAACTATGGCTACACCTTC
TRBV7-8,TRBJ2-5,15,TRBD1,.,CASSSRTGAVRAQYF,TGTGCCAGCAGCTCAAGGACAGGGGCGGTCAGGGCCCAGTACTTC
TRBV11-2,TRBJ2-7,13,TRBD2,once,CASSPNREGEQYF,TGTGCCAGCAGCCCAAATAGGGAGGGAGAGCAGTACTTC
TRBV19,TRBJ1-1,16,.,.,CASSIAVPRGNTEAFF,TGTGCCAGTAGTATAGCAGTGCCGAGAGGGAACACTGAAGCTTTCTTT
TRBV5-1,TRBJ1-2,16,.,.,CASSLSAGGTVYGYTF,TGCGCCAGCAGCCTGTCGGCGGGAGGGACCGTCTATGGCTACACCTTC
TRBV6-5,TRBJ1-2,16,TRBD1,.,CASSSQTSDRGHGYTF,TGTGCCAGCAGTTCCCAAACATCGGACAGGGGGCATGGCTACACCTTC
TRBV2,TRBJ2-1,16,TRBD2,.,CASLPLAGEGYNEQFF,TGTGCCAGTTTACCACTAGCGGGAGAAGGCTACAATGAGCAGTTCTTC
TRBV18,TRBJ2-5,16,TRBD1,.,CASSRNTGGWQETQYF,TGTGCCAGCTCAAGGAATACAGGGGGCTGGCAAGAGACCCAGTACTTC
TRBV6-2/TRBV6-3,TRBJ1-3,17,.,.,CASSALATVSSGNTIYF,TGTGCCAGCAGCGCCCTAGCAACAGTGTCCTCTGGAAACACCATATATTTT
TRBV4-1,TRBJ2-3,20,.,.,CASSQDPGARGLLRTDTQYF,TGCGCCAGCAGCCAAGATCCGGGGGCTAGGGGGCTGTTACGCACAGATACGCAGTATTTT
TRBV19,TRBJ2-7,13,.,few,CASSPGQTYEQYF,TGTGCCAGTAGTCCGGGACAAACCTACGAGCAGTACTTC
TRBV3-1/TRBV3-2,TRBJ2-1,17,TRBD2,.,CASSSWTSGRISNEQFF,TGTGCCAGCAGCTCGTGGACTAGCGGGAGGATTTCCAATGAGCAGTTCTTC
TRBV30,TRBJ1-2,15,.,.,CAWSAETDMNYGYTF,TGTGCCTGGAGTGCGGAGACGGACATGAACTATGGCTACACCTTC
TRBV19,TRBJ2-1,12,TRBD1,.,CASKDRDNEQFF,TGTGCCAGTAAGGACAGGGACAATGAGCAGTTCTTC
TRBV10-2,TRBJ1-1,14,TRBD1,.,CASSAQGAVTEAFF,TGCGCCAGCAGTGCACAGGGGGCGGTCACTGAAGCTTTCTTT
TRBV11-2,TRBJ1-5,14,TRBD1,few,CASSSQGGNQPQHF,TGTGCCAGCAGCTCTCAGGGGGGCAATCAGCCCCAGCATTTT
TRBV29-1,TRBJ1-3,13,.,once,CSVDRGRENTIYF,TGCAGCGTTGACAGGGGCAGGGAAAACACCATATATTTT
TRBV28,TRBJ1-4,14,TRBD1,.,CASQTGGFGEKLFF,TGTGCCAGTCAAACAGGGGGCTTCGGTGAAAAACTGTTTTTT
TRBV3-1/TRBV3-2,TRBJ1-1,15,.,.,CASSRLTGVNTEAFF,TGTGCCAGCAGCCGACTGACGGGGGTGAACACTGAAGCTTTCTTT
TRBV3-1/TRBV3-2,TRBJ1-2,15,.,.,CASSQVLGGAYGYTF,TGTGCCAGCAGCCAAGTGTTGGGGGGGGCTTATGGCTACACCTTC